The 6 T cell receptor beta chains presented below share a single source sample, sequenced in a study of blood T cell repertoires in COVID-19. TCRdb's table, derived via immunoSEQ multiplex PCR, lists solely in-frame clones and lacks some. Of around 150,000 clones listed, over 80% are singletons. Sequenced: peripheral blood. These receptors were collected from a man in his fifties or sixties with active or convalescent COVID-19.

The rearrangement joins TRBV6-1 to TRBJ2-1, with D possibly being TRBD2 (5 bases). Trimming left V 1 base short and J 2 bases short, with 12 bases between. CDR1 MNHNS and CDR2 SASEGT come from the germline V gene. The CDR3 has 16 residues. The DNA of the CDR3 is TGTGCCAGCAGTGAAGGTCTAGCACAAACCTACAATGAGCAGTTCTTC. It yields the protein CASSEGLAQTYNEQFF.

V gene TRBV7-2 combines with J gene TRBJ1-1, with 9 bases aligning to TRBD1. V was pared by 4 bases and J by 7 bases, with 4 bases of the junction left unmatched. Germline V CDR1 and CDR2: SGHTA, FQGNSA. The CDR3 runs 13 residues. DNA of the CDR3: TGTGCCAGCAGCTCCGGACAGGGGCTTGAAGCTTTCTTT. This gives the protein CASSSGQGLEAFF.

As DNA, the CDR3 is TGTGCCAGCAGCTTAGCGGGGGAACTTAATGAAAAACTGTTTTTT. It is translated as CASSLAGELNEKLFF. The rearrangement links TRBV11-2 to TRBJ1-4; tentatively, D is TRBD1 (5 bases). This CDR3 comprises 15 residues. Germline V gene data show CDR1 as SGHAT and CDR2 as FQNNGV. The ends were cut back, 1 base at V and 4 bases at J, with 10 bases in the middle.

V usage is TRBV19 and J usage is TRBJ2-1; TRBD1 matches at 10 bases. V lost 5 bases to trimming and J lost 3 bases; unmatched junction nucleotides: 7. Germline V CDR1 and CDR2: LNHDA, SQIVND (reference sequence). This CDR3 region has 16 residues. The CDR3 reads CASSHGRDRGYNEQFF. The CDR3 DNA reads as TGTGCCAGTAGTCATGGCCGGGACAGGGGCTACAATGAGCAGTTCTTC.

The CDR3 sequence: CASSLSRGSNQPQHF. The CDR3, as DNA: TGTGCCAGCAGTTTAAGCAGGGGGAGCAATCAGCCCCAGCATTTT. This sequence joins TRBV27 and TRBJ1-5, with 7 bases matching TRBD1. The CDR3 has 15 amino acids. The V segment lost 2 bases and the J segment 1 base; nucleotides outside the gene matches: 2. CDR1 MNHEY and CDR2 SMNVEV come from the germline V gene (reference sequence).

Concerning this clone: Other DNA sequences in this sample translate to the same CDR3. V is TRBV9 and J is TRBJ2-7, with 8 bases matching TRBD1. The ends lost 3 bases at V and 2 bases at J; junction bases unmatched: 1. The CDR3 has 13 amino acids. Per germline, CDR1 SGDLS and CDR2 YYNGEE. CDR3 nucleotides: TGTGCCAGCAGCGCACAGGGGGCCTACGAGCAGTACTTC. Translating gives CASSAQGAYEQYF.